Listed here are 26 T cell receptor beta chains from one sample, sequenced in a study of Ad26.COV2.S vaccination and SARS-CoV-2 variants. Sample treatment: over 15 received Ad26.COV2.S at low or high dose, single or two shots; about 5 received placebo; per-sample allocation not given. Sample collection was performed on day 63 after the first vaccine or placebo injection. Sequencing used immunoSEQ multiplex PCR; TCRdb keeps in-frame clones, though not all of them. The data contain a few hundred thousand clones, roughly 88% of them singletons. The sample in question was peripheral blood, obtained in a trial of Ad26.COV2.S vaccine versus placebo. The receptor set was obtained from a person between 18 and 60 years old who received the Ad26.COV2.S COVID-19 vaccine or a placebo.

This clone was counted at least ten times. The chain has TRBV28 and TRBJ2-2, with 7 bases that match TRBD1. The CDR3 loop spans 15 amino acids. V shed 5 bases and J 3 bases; nucleotides not matched to a gene: 6. Germline lookup yields CDR1 MDHEN and CDR2 SYDVKM. DNA of the CDR3: TGTGCCAGCAGTACAGGGGACGGGGACACCGGGGAGCTGTTTTTT. It codes for CASSTGDGDTGELFF.

The count of this clone is one. V is TRBV28 and J is TRBJ2-7, with 8 positions matching TRBD2. CDR3 size: 14 residues. Per germline, CDR1 MDHEN and CDR2 SYDVKM. V shed 3 bases and J 2 bases; nucleotides not matched to a gene: 3. The CDR3: CASSFSGGPYEQYF. The CDR3 DNA reads as TGTGCCAGCAGTTTTTCGGGAGGGCCCTACGAGCAGTACTTC.

The rearrangement uses TRBV9 and TRBJ2-6, with D unclear. In germline, CDR1 is SGDLS, CDR2 YYNGEE. This CDR3 is built from 14 residues. Trimming shortened V by 4 bases and J by 0 bases, and 5 bases separated the two germline ends. In DNA, the CDR3 is TGTGCCAGCAGCTCGAACTCTGGGGCCAACGTCCTGACTTTC. Residues: CASSSNSGANVLTF.

This clone was detected only a few times. This chain joins TRBV30 and TRBJ2-7; TRBD1 aligns across 8 bases. This CDR3 is 12 amino acids long. Germline V gene data show CDR1 as GTSNPN and CDR2 as SVGIG (reference sequence). The CDR3 DNA reads TGTGCTTTCCGACAGGGGATGAACGAGCAGTACTTC. This sequence encodes CAFRQGMNEQYF.

The gene calls are TRBV7-9 and TRBJ2-6, with D possibly TRBD1 on 6 matching bases. The length of the CDR3 is 15 residues. V was shortened by 5 bases and J by 1 base, with 9 bases between the two germline ends. Germline V gene lookup returns CDR1 SEHNR and CDR2 FQNEAQ (reference sequence). CDR3 sequence reads: CASSKQGSGANVLTF. In DNA form, the CDR3 reads TGTGCCAGCAGCAAACAGGGATCTGGGGCCAACGTCCTGACTTTC.

The gene calls are TRBV7-8 and TRBJ2-5; no clear D. The CDR3 has 14 amino acids. Trimming stripped 5 bases from V and 5 bases from J, with 15 bases between. CDR1 is SGHVS and CDR2 is FQNEAQ in the germline V gene. The CDR3 bases are TGTGCCAGCAGCCTGGGAATTGGGTGGGAGACCCAGTACTTC. Translating it yields CASSLGIGWETQYF.

This clone was found once. This chain links TRBV2 with TRBJ2-1; the D is unclear. The V gene's germline CDR1 is SNHLY and CDR2 FYNNEI. V lost 2 bases to trimming and J lost 15 bases, with 8 bases between them. The CDR3 sequence is 10 residues long. CDR3 nucleotide sequence: TGTGCCAGCAGTGAAATGCAATTGTTCTTC. Protein product: CASSEMQLFF.

For the CDR3, the DNA is TGTGCCAGCAGTGACCGCAGGGGAATCGATTCACCCCTCCACTTT. Amino acid sequence: CASSDRRGIDSPLHF. The V call is TRBV6-1, the J call TRBJ1-6, with D tentatively TRBD1 (6 bases). V lost 3 bases, J lost 8 bases, and 14 bases lay in between. This CDR3 is built from 15 residues. Germline V gives CDR1 MNHNS, CDR2 SASEGT.

The gene calls are TRBV10-3 and TRBJ2-1, with TRBD2 matching 11 bases. J gave up 4 bases and V 10 bases, and 6 bases lay outside the gene matches. The CDR3 has 14 amino acids. In germline, CDR1 is ENHRY, CDR2 SYGVKD. CDR3 in amino acids: CATWGTSGYNEQFF. In DNA form, the CDR3 reads TGTGCCACCTGGGGGACTAGCGGTTACAATGAGCAGTTCTTC.

The chain uses TRBV27 and TRBJ2-3; the match to TRBD2 covers 10 bases. This CDR3 contains 14 residues. CDR1 is MNHEY, CDR2 SMNVEV, per germline (reference sequence). The trim removed 5 bases at V and 4 bases at J, leaving 3 bases unmatched. CDR3 bases: TGTGCCAGCAGTGTTGGGACTAGCGCAGATACGCAGTATTTT. It translates to CASSVGTSADTQYF.

The J gene is TRBJ2-2, the V gene TRBV9, with 7 bases identical to TRBD1. Germline-derived CDR1 and CDR2 are SGDLS and YYNGEE. Trimming took 1 base from V and 0 from J; bases not matched to a gene: 6. The CDR3 totals 17 residues. This chain's CDR3 is CASSVYVGQPNTGELFF. CDR3 bases: TGTGCCAGCAGCGTATATGTGGGACAGCCGAACACCGGGGAGCTGTTTTTT.

The chain employs TRBV29-1 and TRBJ1-2, with D perhaps TRBD1 (6 bases). CDR1 SQVTM and CDR2 ANQGSEA come from the germline V gene. The V gene lost 6 bases and the J gene lost 8 bases, with 19 bases spanning the gap. The CDR3 runs 13 residues. The CDR3 loop reads CSVPVRGAGGYTF. The CDR3 coding sequence is TGCAGCGTACCAGTCCGGGGGGCGGGCGGCTACACCTTC. The full variable domain, completed using reference TRBV29-1 and TRBJ1-2, is SAVISQKPSRDICQRGTSLTIQCQVDSQVTMMFWYRQQPGQSLTLIATANQGSEATYESGFVIDKFPISRPNLTFSTLTVSNMSPEDSSIYLCSVPVRGAGGYTFGSGTRLTVV.

The J gene is TRBJ2-1, the V gene TRBV7-9, with 7 bases matching TRBD2. The germline CDR1 and CDR2 sequences are SEHNR and FQNEAQ (reference sequence). With V trimmed by 3 bases and J by 6 bases, 8 bases remained unmatched. This CDR3 has 15 amino acids. The CDR3 here is CASSFSGLPANEQFF. The CDR3 DNA follows: TGTGCCAGCAGCTTTAGCGGGCTCCCCGCCAATGAGCAGTTCTTC. The full variable domain, with the rest looked up from reference TRBV7-9 and TRBJ2-1, is DTGVSQNPRHKITKRGQNVTFRCDPISEHNRLYWYRQTLGQGPEFLTYFQNEAQLEKSRLLSDRFSAERPKGSFSTLEIQRTEQGDSAMYLCASSFSGLPANEQFFGPGTRLTVL.

This chain connects TRBV28 to TRBJ2-5; 10 bases agree with TRBD2. The J call may be wrong; the DNA end is better matched by TRBJ2-7. The germline V gene encodes CDR1 MDHEN and CDR2 SYDVKM. CDR3 length equals 15 residues. The CDR3 spells CASSLLAGGLFEQYF. As DNA, the CDR3 is TGTGCCAGCAGTTTGTTAGCGGGAGGTTTATTCGAGCAGTACTTC.

The V and J genes are TRBV7-9 and TRBJ1-2; TRBD1 might be the D (5 bases). The CDR3 contains 15 residues. Germline CDR1 is SEHNR and CDR2 is FQNEAQ (reference sequence). V was clipped by 3 bases and J by 6 bases, with 17 bases between them. This chain's CDR3 is CASSLGGARGNGYTF. The CDR3 coding sequence is TGTGCCAGCAGCTTGGGTGGGGCGCGGGGCAATGGCTACACCTTC.

The chain carries TRBV5-1 and TRBJ2-3; TRBD2 matches 7 bases. The CDR3 length is 15 residues. V shed 3 bases, J shed 0 bases, and the junction held 4 bases outside the gene matches. Germline CDR1 reads SGHRS; CDR2 reads YFSETQ. The CDR3 nucleotides are TGCGCCAGCAGCTATTATAGCGGGAGCACAGATACGCAGTATTTT. Translated: CASSYYSGSTDTQYF.

V is TRBV6-6 and J is TRBJ2-1, with a weak D call TRBD2 (6 bases). CDR3 size: 15 residues. V was cut by 6 bases and J by 7 bases, with 19 bases left in between. Germline V gives CDR1 MNHNY, CDR2 SVGAGI (reference sequence). This CDR3 reads CASSFGLPEMNEQFF. The CDR3, as DNA: TGTGCCAGCAGCTTTGGACTACCGGAGATGAATGAGCAGTTCTTC.

The V and J genes are TRBV5-1 and TRBJ2-3, with 8 nucleotides matching TRBD2. The germline gives CDR1 SGHRS, CDR2 YFSETQ. The CDR3 is 16 residues long. Trimming at V came to 0 bases and at J to 3 bases, leaving 6 bases not matched to a gene. The CDR3: CASSLVGSGITDTQYF. The CDR3 DNA reads as TGCGCCAGCAGCTTGGTGGGTAGCGGGATTACAGATACGCAGTATTTT.

For the CDR3, the DNA is TGTGCCAGCAGCCCGGGAGGGGGGGATACGCAGTATTTT. Translating gives CASSPGGGDTQYF. V is TRBV7-3 and J is TRBJ2-3; 8 nucleotides match TRBD2. V dropped 5 bases and J dropped 6; count of bases not matched to a gene: 4. Looked up from germline, CDR1 is SGHTA and CDR2 is FQGTGA. The CDR3 contains 13 residues.

The chain uses TRBV3-1 (or the pseudogene TRBV3-2) and TRBJ2-7; D is unresolved. The CDR3 runs 12 residues. The germline V gene encodes CDR1 LGHDT and CDR2 YNNKEL (reference sequence). Trimming shortened V by 0 bases and J by 4 bases, and 4 bases separated the two germline ends. This CDR3 is CASSQEGYEQYF. In DNA, the CDR3 is TGTGCCAGCAGCCAAGAGGGATACGAGCAGTACTTC.

This chain joins TRBV18 and TRBJ2-1, with 8 nucleotides matching TRBD1. J lost 8 bases, V lost 3 bases, and 9 bases had no gene match. The CDR3 totals 15 residues. Per germline, CDR1 KGHSH and CDR2 LQKENI. The CDR3: CASSPQGARLDEQFF. The DNA for the CDR3 is TGTGCCAGCTCACCTCAGGGGGCCCGACTCGATGAGCAGTTCTTC.

This clone was detected only once. The chain employs TRBV28 and TRBJ2-3, with 15 bases matching TRBD2. Germline V lookup: CDR1 MDHEN, CDR2 SYDVKM. The CDR3 has 17 residues. V shed 5 bases, J shed 5 bases, and the junction held 8 bases outside the gene matches. CDR3 protein: CASSPQGLAGGLDTQYF. CDR3 in DNA: TGTGCCAGCAGTCCACAAGGACTAGCGGGAGGGTTAGATACGCAGTATTTT.

The V and J genes are TRBV7-9 and TRBJ1-2; D perhaps matches TRBD1 (6 bases). This CDR3 region has 15 residues. The V gene's germline CDR1 is SEHNR and CDR2 FQNEAQ (reference sequence). Deletions cut 8 bases from V and 5 bases from J, with 21 bases between. CDR3 residues: CASSRGESIGYGYTF. The CDR3 nucleotides are TGTGCCAGCTCCAGGGGAGAGTCGATAGGGTATGGCTACACCTTC. The whole variable domain, remainder taken from reference TRBV7-9 and TRBJ1-2, is DTGVSQNPRHKITKRGQNVTFRCDPISEHNRLYWYRQTLGQGPEFLTYFQNEAQLEKSRLLSDRFSAERPKGSFSTLEIQRTEQGDSAMYLCASSRGESIGYGYTFGSGTRLTVV.

This clone was recorded a few times. Within the sample, other DNA sequences also encode this same CDR3. The rearrangement uses TRBV28 and TRBJ1-1; no definite D call. The length of the CDR3 is 11 residues. The germline gives CDR1 MDHEN, CDR2 SYDVKM. Trimming shortened V by 7 bases and J by 3 bases, and 6 bases separated the two germline ends. CDR3 DNA sequence: TGTGCCAGCACAGGTTACACTGAAGCTTTCTTT. Translated, it gives CASTGYTEAFF.

The gene calls are TRBV19 and TRBJ2-4; 7 bases align to TRBD1. The V gene's germline CDR1 is LNHDA and CDR2 SQIVND (reference sequence). J was trimmed by 3 bases and V by 2 bases; bases with no gene match: 4. CDR3 length: 15 amino acids. This CDR3 is CASSIRRQGKNIQYF. The DNA for the CDR3 is TGTGCCAGTAGTATAAGAAGACAGGGCAAAAACATTCAGTACTTC.

The chain has TRBV27 and TRBJ2-1; TRBD2 agrees at 14 bases. The germline V gene encodes CDR1 MNHEY and CDR2 SMNVEV (reference sequence). The CDR3 spans 19 residues. V shed 5 bases and J 4 bases; nucleotides not matched to a gene: 13. CDR3 DNA sequence: TGTGCCAGCAGTATTCCAACCCGGACTAGCGGGAGGAATTACAATGAGCAGTTCTTC. Amino acids: CASSIPTRTSGRNYNEQFF.